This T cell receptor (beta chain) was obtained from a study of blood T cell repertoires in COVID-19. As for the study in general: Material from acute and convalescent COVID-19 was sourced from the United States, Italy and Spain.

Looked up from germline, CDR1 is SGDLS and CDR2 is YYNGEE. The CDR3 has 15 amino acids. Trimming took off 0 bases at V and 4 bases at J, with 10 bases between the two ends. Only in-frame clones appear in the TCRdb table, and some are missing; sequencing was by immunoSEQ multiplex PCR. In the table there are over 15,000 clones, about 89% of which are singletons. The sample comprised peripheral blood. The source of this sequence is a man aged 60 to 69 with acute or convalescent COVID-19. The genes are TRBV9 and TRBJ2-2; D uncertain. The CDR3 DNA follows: TGTGCCAGCAGCGTAGGCGCGTCTGGCACCGGGGAGCTGTTTTTT. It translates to CASSVGASGTGELFF.